This T cell receptor (beta chain) came from a study of cytomegalovirus exposure and HLA in healthy donors. Study-level background: There were over 350 genotyped donors. Of these, 81% fell in the genetic ancestry cluster associated with self-reported Caucasian donors. General study points: As a later analysis showed, a missense DCLRE1C variant was linked to trimming of TCR beta V- and J-genes.

This clone showed up just once. Its antigen is as yet unknown. The PCR contained 60 Vbeta and 13 Jbeta primers. Measured with immunoSEQ multiplex PCR; TCRdb has only the in-frame clones, and not every one. Among some 180,000 clones listed, 65% to 85% were seen once. The material sequenced was PBMCs. This sequence originates from a woman in her twenties or thirties in good health and CMV-seronegative.

CDR3 coding DNA: TGTGCCAGCAGTTACTCGACGGGACAGAGATCCTACGAGCAGTACTTC. Translated: CASSYSTGQRSYEQYF. The chain combines TRBV6-5 with TRBJ2-7; 7 positions match TRBD1. V lost 0 bases to trimming and J lost 1 base; unmatched junction nucleotides: 6. Germline CDR1 MNHEY, CDR2 SVGAGI. This CDR3 is built from 16 residues.